The 3 T cell receptor beta chains below all came from one sample that was sequenced in a study of blood T cell repertoires in COVID-19. Repertoires were generated with immunoSEQ multiplex PCR, while TCRdb's copy carries only in-frame clones and drops some. Of roughly 390,000 clones listed, 85% are singletons. The sample comprised peripheral blood. Receptor source: a woman aged 18-35 years with acute or convalescent COVID-19.

The CDR3 bases are TGTGCCACCAGCAGAGAGGCATCCAATACTGGCTACACCTTC. It specifies CATSREASNTGYTF. The chain is built from TRBV15 and TRBJ1-2; D remains unclear. The CDR3 is made up of 14 amino acids. The V end was cut by 0 bases, the J end by 7 bases, with 12 bases between. Germline CDR1 is LNHNV and CDR2 is YYDKDF (reference sequence).

This clone was recorded once. This sequence joins TRBV29-1 and TRBJ2-7; 7 nucleotides agree with TRBD1. Germline CDR1 reads SQVTM; CDR2 reads ANQGSEA. J lost 3 bases, V lost 5 bases, and 7 bases had no gene match. This CDR3 contains 13 residues. In DNA form, the CDR3 reads TGCAGCGTTAGGACAGGCTCAAACTACGAGCAGTACTTC. Residues: CSVRTGSNYEQYF.

The V gene is TRBV5-1, the J gene TRBJ1-2; D might be TRBD1 (5 bases). CDR3 size: 14 residues. Deletions cut 5 bases from V and 4 bases from J, with 15 bases between. CDR1 and CDR2 (germline): SGHRS, YFSETQ. Here the CDR3 DNA reads TGCGCCAGCAGACCCGAGGCAGGGCTCTATGGCTACACCTTC. The encoded protein is CASRPEAGLYGYTF. The variable domain in full, with the rest retrieved from reference TRBV5-1 and TRBJ1-2, is KAGVTQTPRYLIKTRGQQVTLSCSPISGHRSVSWYQQTPGQGLQFLFEYFSETQRNKGNFPGRFSGRQFSNSRSEMNVSTLELGDSALYLCASRPEAGLYGYTFGSGTRLTVV.